Listed below are T cell receptor beta chains from one sample, sequenced in a study of shared clonotypes between healthy human individuals. Only in-frame clones appear in the TCRdb table, and some are missing; sequencing was by immunoSEQ multiplex PCR. This table has millions of clones, 85% to 95% appearing once. Sequenced material: naive CD4+ T cells sorted from blood. The receptors shown here come from a young man in good health. The CDR3 runs from the conserved cysteine through the conserved F or W. The D gene is left open where the match is weak. Only part of the rows carry a size: once, few, many, or a class if the clone is expanded.

.,TRBJ2-7,.,TRBV18,TGTGCCAGCTCACCCGAGTTAAACGAGCAGTACTTC,CASSPELNEQYF
.,TRBJ2-7,.,TRBV30,TGTGCCTGGAGTTGGGAGACGGGCTACGAGCAGTACTTC,CAWSWETGYEQYF
once,TRBJ2-1,.,TRBV29-1,TGCAGCGTTGAAGCCGGGGCCTCTACCCAAGGGAATGAGCAGTTCTTC,CSVEAGASTQGNEQFF
.,TRBJ1-5,.,TRBV28,TGTGCCAGCAGTTTCGGGGGTCACGGCAATCAGCCCCAGCATTTT,CASSFGGHGNQPQHF
.,TRBJ2-7,TRBD2,TRBV30,TGTGCCTGGAGTGTAGCCCGAGTTAGCGGGGCCTCCTACGAGCAGTACTTC,CAWSVARVSGASYEQYF
.,TRBJ1-1,.,TRBV4-1,TGCGCCAGCAGCCAAGATCCGAGACAGACCTTGAACACTGAAGCTTTCTTT,CASSQDPRQTLNTEAFF
.,TRBJ2-3,.,TRBV28,TGTGCCAGCAGTTTAGAGGGGGTTAGCACAGATACGCAGTATTTT,CASSLEGVSTDTQYF
.,TRBJ2-1,TRBD2,TRBV11-2,TGTGCCAGCAGAACTATAGCGGGGGGGTTGTACAATGAGCAGTTCTTC,CASRTIAGGLYNEQFF
.,TRBJ1-2,.,TRBV6-5,TGTGCCAGCAGTTACATCGACGGGCTCTATGGCTACACCTTC,CASSYIDGLYGYTF
.,TRBJ1-2,TRBD1,TRBV14,TGTGCCACCCACCGACAGGGATACTATGGCTACACCTTC,CATHRQGYYGYTF
.,TRBJ1-6,.,TRBV6-6,TGTGCCAGCAGTTACTCACGGGTCTCCTATAATTCACCCCTCCACTTT,CASSYSRVSYNSPLHF
.,TRBJ2-1,TRBD2,TRBV27,TGTGCCAGCAGTTTACGCGGGAGGGACAATGAGCAGTTCTTC,CASSLRGRDNEQFF
.,TRBJ1-1,.,TRBV29-1,TGCAGCGGGGAGGGGGAACGAAACACTGAAGCTTTCTTT,CSGEGERNTEAFF
.,TRBJ1-5,.,TRBV1,TGCACCAGAAGAAGTCTCAATCAGCCCCAGCATTTT,CTRRSLNQPQHF
.,TRBJ2-6,.,TRBV5-1,TGCGCCAGCAGCTTGTCGTCAGGCCTATCTGGGGCCAACGTCCTGACTTTC,CASSLSSGLSGANVLTF
.,TRBJ2-4,.,TRBV4-3,TGCGCCAGCAGCCAAGATCTTAGGGGGATTCAGTACTTC,CASSQDLRGIQYF
.,TRBJ1-6,TRBD1,TRBV5-1,TGCGCCAGCAGCTTGGGACAGGGGCTTGGCAATTCACCCCTCCACTTT,CASSLGQGLGNSPLHF
.,TRBJ2-7,.,TRBV28,TGTGCCAGCAGTTCCGGACAGCGTTACGAGCAGTACTTC,CASSSGQRYEQYF
.,TRBJ1-4,.,TRBV18,TGTGCCAGCTCCCCCAGTGGGGGGTTTGAAAAACTGTTTTTT,CASSPSGGFEKLFF
.,TRBJ1-1,TRBD1,TRBV5-1,TGCGCCAGCTATCCACCGGACAGGCGTTTGAGTGAAGCTTTCTTT,CASYPPDRRLSEAFF
.,TRBJ1-2,TRBD1,TRBV19,TGTGCCAGTACCCCGTTTGGAGGACAGGGGTATTGGGGCTACACCTTC,CASTPFGGQGYWGYTF
.,TRBJ1-2,.,TRBV18,TGTGCCAGCTCACCACGAATTATTACCGGGTCTCCAACTTCTGACTATGGCTACACCTTC,CASSPRIITGSPTSDYGYTF
.,TRBJ1-4,.,TRBV27,TGTGCCAGCAGTTTCGACCCCTGGGGTGAAAAACTGTTTTTT,CASSFDPWGEKLFF
.,TRBJ2-7,TRBD2,TRBV11-1,TGTGCCAGCAGCCGCGGGGGGGCCTACGAGCAGTACTTC,CASSRGGAYEQYF
.,TRBJ1-1,.,TRBV5-4,TGTGCCAGCAGCTTGCAGCAGGCGCTGAACACTGAAGCTTTCTTT,CASSLQQALNTEAFF
.,TRBJ2-2,.,TRBV29-1,TGCAGCGTTGAAAAAGGGGCGAACACCGGGGAGCTGTTTTTT,CSVEKGANTGELFF
.,TRBJ1-4,.,TRBV11-2,TGTGCCAGCAGCTTAGTGTGGCAGATTAATGAAAAACTGTTTTTT,CASSLVWQINEKLFF
few,TRBJ2-3,.,TRBV5-1,TGCGCCAGCAGCTTGGAGGGGGGCCGCACAGATACGCAGTATTTT,CASSLEGGRTDTQYF
.,TRBJ2-2,.,TRBV7-9,TGTGCCACCCTGATCCAACAGAGAGAGAGAGGGGAGCTGTTTTTT,CATLIQQRERGELFF
.,TRBJ1-3,.,TRBV6-1,TGTGCCAGCAGTGAGTACAGGGCTGGAAACACCATATATTTT,CASSEYRAGNTIYF
.,TRBJ2-5,.,TRBV18,TGTGCCAGCCCTCAGGCGCAGGTCCATGGTAAGTGCCAAGAGACCCAGTACTTC,CASPQAQVHGKCQETQYF
.,TRBJ1-2,.,TRBV14,TGTGCCAGCAGCCAAGTCGGAGGGTCCTATGGCTACACCTTC,CASSQVGGSYGYTF
.,TRBJ2-3,.,TRBV7-2,TGTGCCAGCAGCTTAGTAGGCGGGGGCACAGATACGCAGTATTTT,CASSLVGGGTDTQYF
.,TRBJ1-5,.,TRBV6-5,TGTGCCAGCAGTTCCACAGGGACTCAGCCCCAGCATTTT,CASSSTGTQPQHF
.,TRBJ2-7,.,TRBV2,TGTGCCAGCAGCTCAGGGGTGACCTACGAGCAGTACTTC,CASSSGVTYEQYF
.,TRBJ2-7,.,TRBV5-5,TGTGCCAGCAGCTTGTCGTTAGGGGGCTACGAGCAGTACTTC,CASSLSLGGYEQYF
.,TRBJ2-3,.,TRBV10-2,TGCGCCAGCAGTGGAGATACAGGGATTAGAACCACAGATACGCAGTATTTT,CASSGDTGIRTTDTQYF
once,TRBJ1-5,.,TRBV5-1,TGCGCCAGCAGCTTGGACGGGGGGCAGGGTCAGCCCCAGCATTTT,CASSLDGGQGQPQHF
.,TRBJ2-7,.,TRBV2,TGTGCCAGCACTCGCGAGTACGAGCAGTACTTC,CASTREYEQYF
.,TRBJ2-7,TRBD1,TRBV14,TGTGCCAGCAGCTCCGGGACAGCCCCCGAGCAGTACTTC,CASSSGTAPEQYF
.,TRBJ1-2,TRBD1,TRBV5-4,TGTGCCAGCAGCTTGCAGGACAGGGCGCATCAGGGCTATGGCTACACCTTC,CASSLQDRAHQGYGYTF
.,TRBJ1-5,.,TRBV2,TGTGCCAGCGGAGGGGGGTATAGCAATCAGCCCCAGCATTTT,CASGGGYSNQPQHF
.,TRBJ2-1,TRBD2,TRBV5-4,TGTGCCAGCAGCTTGGTTACGTCTAGCGGTCACAATGAGCAGTTCTTC,CASSLVTSSGHNEQFF
.,TRBJ2-3,.,TRBV7-6,TGTGCCAGCAGCTTAAACAGCTACAGTTCAGATACGCAGTATTTT,CASSLNSYSSDTQYF
.,TRBJ1-1,.,TRBV28,TGTGCCAGCAGTTCTGCCCAGGTGGGGAAGGCCACTGAAGCTTTCTTT,CASSSAQVGKATEAFF
.,TRBJ1-2,.,TRBV6-1,TGTGCCAGCCAACTGGGCGGCGGTGGCTACACCTTC,CASQLGGGGYTF
.,TRBJ1-1,.,TRBV25-1,TGTGCCAGCAGTAAAACAGGGATCACTGAAGCTTTCTTT,CASSKTGITEAFF
.,TRBJ2-1,.,TRBV5-1,TGCGCCAGCAGCTCCCTCACTGAGACAGGCGGCCAATTCTTC,CASSSLTETGGQFF
.,TRBJ2-3,.,TRBV5-1,TGCGCCAGCAGCCCTTCATCGGGCTGGAGCACAGATACGCAGTATTTT,CASSPSSGWSTDTQYF
.,TRBJ1-4,.,TRBV6-5,TGTGCCAGCAGTTCAGGGTGGATTGCAACTAATGAAAAACTGTTTTTT,CASSSGWIATNEKLFF
.,TRBJ2-1,TRBD2,TRBV7-2,TGTGCCAGCAGCCCTGGGCCTAGCGGGGCGTACAATGAGCAGTTCTTC,CASSPGPSGAYNEQFF